What follows is one T cell receptor beta chain and its context. V lost 0 bases to trimming and J lost 5 bases, with 7 bases between them. The CDR3 consists of 13 residues. Germline V gives CDR1 LGHDT, CDR2 YNNKEL (reference sequence). The authors' processing: Reference gene primers were amplified, and this amplification served to estimate nucleated cell counts. Profiled with immunoSEQ multiplex PCR; TCRdb holds only in-frame clones, not every one. That table furnishes V, J and clone size, whereas the DNA furnished D and trimming. The sample lists roughly 180,000 clones; approximately 87% were seen once. The source of the sample is a study of blood T cell repertoires in COVID-19. Study-level information: Collection of acute and convalescent COVID-19 samples took place in the United States, Italy and Spain. Sample material is recorded as cDNA or gDNA derived from T cells, B-cell-depleted T cells, or PBMCs.

The chain uses TRBV3-1 (or the pseudogene TRBV3-2) and TRBJ1-1, with a possible D match to TRBD1 (6 bases). The receptor was isolated from a man aged 65 to 79 with active or convalescent COVID-19. The specimen sequenced was peripheral blood. The CDR3: CASSQDQGTEAFF. The CDR3 region has the DNA TGTGCCAGCAGCCAAGATCAGGGGACTGAAGCTTTCTTT.